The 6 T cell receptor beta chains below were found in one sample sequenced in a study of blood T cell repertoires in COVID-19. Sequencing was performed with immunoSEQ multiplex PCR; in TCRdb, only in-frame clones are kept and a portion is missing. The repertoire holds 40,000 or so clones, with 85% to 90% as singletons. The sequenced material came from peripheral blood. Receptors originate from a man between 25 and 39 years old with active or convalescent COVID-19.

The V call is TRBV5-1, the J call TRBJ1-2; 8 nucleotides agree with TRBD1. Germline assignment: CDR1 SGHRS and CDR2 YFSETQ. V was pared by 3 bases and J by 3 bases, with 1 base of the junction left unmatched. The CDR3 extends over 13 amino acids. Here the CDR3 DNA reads TGCGCCAGCAGCTCGACAGGGGACTATGGCTACACCTTC. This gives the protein CASSSTGDYGYTF. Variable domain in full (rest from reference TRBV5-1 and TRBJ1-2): KAGVTQTPRYLIKTRGQQVTLSCSPISGHRSVSWYQQTPGQGLQFLFEYFSETQRNKGNFPGRFSGRQFSNSRSEMNVSTLELGDSALYLCASSSTGDYGYTFGSGTRLTVV.

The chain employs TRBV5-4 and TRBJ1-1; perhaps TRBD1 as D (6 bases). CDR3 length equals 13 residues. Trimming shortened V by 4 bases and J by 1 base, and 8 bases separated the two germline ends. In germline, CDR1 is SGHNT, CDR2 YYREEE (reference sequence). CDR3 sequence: CASSQGGNTEAFF. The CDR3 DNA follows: TGTGCCAGCAGCCAAGGGGGGAACACTGAAGCTTTCTTT.

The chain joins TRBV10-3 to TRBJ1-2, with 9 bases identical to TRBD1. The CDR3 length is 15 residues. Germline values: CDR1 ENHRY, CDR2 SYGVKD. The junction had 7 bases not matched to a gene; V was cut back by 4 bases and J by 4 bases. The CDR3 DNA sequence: TGTGCCATCAGTGGTTCACAGGGGGCCCTCTATGGCTACACCTTC. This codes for CAISGSQGALYGYTF.

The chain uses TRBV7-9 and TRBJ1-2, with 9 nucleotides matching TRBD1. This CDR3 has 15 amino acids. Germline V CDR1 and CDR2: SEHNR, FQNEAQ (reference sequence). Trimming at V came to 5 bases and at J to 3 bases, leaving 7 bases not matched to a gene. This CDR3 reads CASSQGGQGHYGYTF. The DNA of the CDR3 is TGTGCCAGCAGCCAGGGCGGACAGGGGCACTATGGCTACACCTTC.

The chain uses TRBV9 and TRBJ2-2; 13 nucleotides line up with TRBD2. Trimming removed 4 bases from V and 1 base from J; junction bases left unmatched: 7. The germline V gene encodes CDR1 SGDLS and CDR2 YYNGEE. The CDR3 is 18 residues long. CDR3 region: CASSIGLAGEVNTGELFF. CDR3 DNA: TGTGCCAGCAGCATCGGACTAGCGGGGGAGGTGAACACCGGGGAGCTGTTTTTT. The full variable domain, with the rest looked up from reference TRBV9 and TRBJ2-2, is DSGVTQTPKHLITATGQRVTLRCSPRSGDLSVYWYQQSLDQGLQFLIQYYNGEERAKGNILERFSAQQFPDLHSELNLSSLELGDSALYFCASSIGLAGEVNTGELFFGEGSRLTVL.

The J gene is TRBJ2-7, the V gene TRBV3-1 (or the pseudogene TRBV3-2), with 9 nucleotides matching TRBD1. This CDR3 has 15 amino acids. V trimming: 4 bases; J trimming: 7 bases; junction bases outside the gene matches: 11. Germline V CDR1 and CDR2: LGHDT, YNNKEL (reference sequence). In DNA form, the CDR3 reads TGTGCCAGCAGCCGAGCCGGGACAGGGAACAAAGAGCAGTACTTC. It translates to CASSRAGTGNKEQYF.